The present entry profiles one T cell receptor beta chain with its context. Its antigen is not identified. This sample was included in a study of T cell responses to AZD1222 COVID-19 vaccine. The study's findings and limits: Spike as a whole was targeted by vaccine-associated CD4 TCRs, dominant at 160-218 and 743-854. Females outnumbered males among donors, who were mostly white British; clonal diversity was possibly underestimated.

Here immunoSEQ multiplex PCR was the method, and the copy in TCRdb shows in-frame clones only, minus some. The sample lists around 140,000 clones, 85% to 95% occurring once. The germline CDR1 and CDR2 sequences are MNHEY and SVGAGI. CDR3 length equals 14 residues. V was clipped by 5 bases and J by 0 bases, with 10 bases between them. The clonotype was recovered from an adult in good health. The source was peripheral blood, collected on day 0 of AZD1222 vaccination. V is TRBV6-5 and J is TRBJ1-1, with unresolved D. The CDR3 is CASSKQSMNTEAFF. The CDR3 region has the DNA TGTGCCAGCAGTAAACAGAGCATGAACACTGAAGCTTTCTTT.